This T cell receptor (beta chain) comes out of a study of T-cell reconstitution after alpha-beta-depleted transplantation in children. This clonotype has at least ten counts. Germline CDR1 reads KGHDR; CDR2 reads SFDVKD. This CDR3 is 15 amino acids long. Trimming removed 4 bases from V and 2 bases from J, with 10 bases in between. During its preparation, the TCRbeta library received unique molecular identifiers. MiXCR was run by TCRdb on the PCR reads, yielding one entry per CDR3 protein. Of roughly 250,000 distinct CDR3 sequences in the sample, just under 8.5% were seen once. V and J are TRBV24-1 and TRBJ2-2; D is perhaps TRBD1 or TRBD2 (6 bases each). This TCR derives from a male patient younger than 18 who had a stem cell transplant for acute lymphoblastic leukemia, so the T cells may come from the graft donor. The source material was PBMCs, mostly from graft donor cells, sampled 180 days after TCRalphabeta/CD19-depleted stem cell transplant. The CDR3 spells CATSERGANTGELFF. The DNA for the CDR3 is TGTGCCACCAGTGAGAGGGGGGCCAACACCGGGGAGCTGTTTTTT.